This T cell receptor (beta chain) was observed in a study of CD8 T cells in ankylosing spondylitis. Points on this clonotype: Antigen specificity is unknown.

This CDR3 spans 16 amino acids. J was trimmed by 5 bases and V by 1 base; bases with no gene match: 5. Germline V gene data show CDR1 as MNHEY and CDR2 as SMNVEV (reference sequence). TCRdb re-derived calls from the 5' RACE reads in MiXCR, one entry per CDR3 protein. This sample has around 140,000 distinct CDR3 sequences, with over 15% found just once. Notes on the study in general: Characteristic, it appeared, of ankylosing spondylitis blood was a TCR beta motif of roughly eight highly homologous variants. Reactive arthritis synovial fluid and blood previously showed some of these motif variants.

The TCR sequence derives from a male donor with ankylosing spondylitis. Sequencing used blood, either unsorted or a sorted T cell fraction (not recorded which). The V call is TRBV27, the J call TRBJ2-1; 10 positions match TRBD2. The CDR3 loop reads CASSLYFLAGDNEQFF. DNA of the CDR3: TGTGCCAGCAGTTTATATTTCCTAGCGGGAGACAATGAGCAGTTCTTC.